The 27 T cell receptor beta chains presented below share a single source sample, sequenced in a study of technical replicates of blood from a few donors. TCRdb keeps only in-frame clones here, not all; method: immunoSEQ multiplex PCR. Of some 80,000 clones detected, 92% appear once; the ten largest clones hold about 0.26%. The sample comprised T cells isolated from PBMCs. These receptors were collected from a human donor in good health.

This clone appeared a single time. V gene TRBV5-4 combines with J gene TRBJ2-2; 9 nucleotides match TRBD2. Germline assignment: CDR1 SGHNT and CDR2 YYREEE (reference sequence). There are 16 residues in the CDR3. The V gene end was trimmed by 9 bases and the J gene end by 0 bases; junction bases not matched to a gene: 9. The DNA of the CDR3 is TGTGCCACCAAGCGGGAGGCCTTTACGAACACCGGGGAGCTGTTTTTT. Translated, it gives CATKREAFTNTGELFF.

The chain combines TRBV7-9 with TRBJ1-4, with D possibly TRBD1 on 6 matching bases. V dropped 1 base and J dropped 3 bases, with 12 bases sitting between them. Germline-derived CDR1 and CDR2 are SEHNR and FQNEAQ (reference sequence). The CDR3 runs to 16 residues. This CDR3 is CASSLVAGGPNEKLFF. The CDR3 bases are TGTGCCAGCAGCTTAGTGGCGGGGGGCCCTAATGAAAAACTGTTTTTT.

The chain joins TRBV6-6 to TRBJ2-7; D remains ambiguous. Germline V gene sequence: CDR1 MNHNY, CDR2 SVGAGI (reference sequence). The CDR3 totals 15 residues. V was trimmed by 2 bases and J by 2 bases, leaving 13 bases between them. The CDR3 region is CASSYGGPYPYEQYF. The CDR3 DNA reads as TGTGCCAGCAGTTACGGTGGGCCTTACCCCTACGAGCAGTACTTC.

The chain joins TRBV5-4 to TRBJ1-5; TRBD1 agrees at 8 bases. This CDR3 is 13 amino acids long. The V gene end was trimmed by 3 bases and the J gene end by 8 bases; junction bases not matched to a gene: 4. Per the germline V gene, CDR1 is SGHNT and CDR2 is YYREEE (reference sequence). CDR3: CASSSGQGKPQHF. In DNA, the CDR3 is TGTGCCAGCAGCTCCGGACAGGGTAAGCCCCAGCATTTT.

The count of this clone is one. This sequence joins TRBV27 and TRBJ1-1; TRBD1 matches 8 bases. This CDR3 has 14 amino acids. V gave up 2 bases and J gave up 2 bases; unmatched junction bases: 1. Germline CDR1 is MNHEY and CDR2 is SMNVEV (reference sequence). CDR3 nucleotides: TGTGCCAGCAGTTTAGCAGGGGGCAACACTGAAGCTTTCTTT. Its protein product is CASSLAGGNTEAFF.

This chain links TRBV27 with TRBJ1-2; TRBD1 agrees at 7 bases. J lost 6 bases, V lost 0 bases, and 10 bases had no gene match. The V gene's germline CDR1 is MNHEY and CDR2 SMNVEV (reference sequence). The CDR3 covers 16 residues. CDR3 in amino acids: CASSLSRQGGLDGYTF. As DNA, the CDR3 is TGTGCCAGCAGTTTATCGAGACAGGGCGGGTTGGATGGCTACACCTTC.

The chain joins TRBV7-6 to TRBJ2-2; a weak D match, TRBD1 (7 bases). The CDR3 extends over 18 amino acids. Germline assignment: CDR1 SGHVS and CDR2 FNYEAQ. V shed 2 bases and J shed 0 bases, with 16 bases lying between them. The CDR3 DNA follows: TGTGCCAGCAGCTTATATCGTTTCAGGGGGGCGAACACCGGGGAGCTGTTTTTT. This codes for CASSLYRFRGANTGELFF.

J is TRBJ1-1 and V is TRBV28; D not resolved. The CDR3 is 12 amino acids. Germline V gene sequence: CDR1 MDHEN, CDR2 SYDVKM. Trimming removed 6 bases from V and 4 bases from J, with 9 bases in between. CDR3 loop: CASRRGPTEAFF. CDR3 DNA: TGTGCCAGCAGGAGAGGGCCCACTGAAGCTTTCTTT.

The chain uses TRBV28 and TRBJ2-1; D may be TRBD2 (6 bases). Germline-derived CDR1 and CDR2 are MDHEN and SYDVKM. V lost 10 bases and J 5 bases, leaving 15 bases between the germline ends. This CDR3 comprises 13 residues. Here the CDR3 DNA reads TGTGCCATCGCGGGATCTCTGGACAATGAGCAGTTCTTC. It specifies CAIAGSLDNEQFF.

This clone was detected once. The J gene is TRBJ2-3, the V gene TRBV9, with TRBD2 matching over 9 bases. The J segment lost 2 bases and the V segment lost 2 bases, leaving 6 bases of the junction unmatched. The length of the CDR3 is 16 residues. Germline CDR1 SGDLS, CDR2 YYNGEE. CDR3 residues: CASSVGRGGLTDTQYF. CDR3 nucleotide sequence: TGTGCCAGCAGCGTGGGGCGGGGGGGACTCACAGATACGCAGTATTTT.

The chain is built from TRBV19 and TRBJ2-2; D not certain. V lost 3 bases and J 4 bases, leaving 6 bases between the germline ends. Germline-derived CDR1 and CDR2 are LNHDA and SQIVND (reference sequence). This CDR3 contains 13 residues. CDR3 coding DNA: TGTGCCAGTAGTATTCTAACCACCGGGGAGCTGTTTTTT. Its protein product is CASSILTTGELFF.

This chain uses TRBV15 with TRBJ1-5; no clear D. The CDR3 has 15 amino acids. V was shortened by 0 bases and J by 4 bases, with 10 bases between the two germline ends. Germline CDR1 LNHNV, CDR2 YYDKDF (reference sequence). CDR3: CATSRDWRVNQPQHF. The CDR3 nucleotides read TGTGCCACCAGCAGAGATTGGCGGGTGAATCAGCCCCAGCATTTT.

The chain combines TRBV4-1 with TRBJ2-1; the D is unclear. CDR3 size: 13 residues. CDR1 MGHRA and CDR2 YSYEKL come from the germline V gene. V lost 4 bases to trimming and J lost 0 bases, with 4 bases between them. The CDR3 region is CASSRSSYNEQFF. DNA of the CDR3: TGCGCCAGCAGCCGGAGCTCCTACAATGAGCAGTTCTTC.

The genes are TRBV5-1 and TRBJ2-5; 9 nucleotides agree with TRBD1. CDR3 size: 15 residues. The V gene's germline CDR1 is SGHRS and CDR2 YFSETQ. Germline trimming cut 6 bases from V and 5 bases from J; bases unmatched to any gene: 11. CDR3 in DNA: TGCGCCAGCACCCAGGACAGGGGTATTTGGGAGACCCAGTACTTC. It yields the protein CASTQDRGIWETQYF.

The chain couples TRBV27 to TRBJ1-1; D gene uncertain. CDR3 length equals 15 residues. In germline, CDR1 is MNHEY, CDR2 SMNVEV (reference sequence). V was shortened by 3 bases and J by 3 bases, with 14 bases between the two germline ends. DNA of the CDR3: TGTGCCAGCAGTTTTCTCGGCGGGTCGGACACTGAAGCTTTCTTT. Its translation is CASSFLGGSDTEAFF.

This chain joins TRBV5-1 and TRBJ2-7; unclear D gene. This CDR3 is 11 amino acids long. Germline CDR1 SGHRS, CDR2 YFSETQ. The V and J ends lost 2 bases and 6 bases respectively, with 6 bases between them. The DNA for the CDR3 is TGCGCCAGCAGCTTCGGTGGCGAGCAGTACTTC. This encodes CASSFGGEQYF.

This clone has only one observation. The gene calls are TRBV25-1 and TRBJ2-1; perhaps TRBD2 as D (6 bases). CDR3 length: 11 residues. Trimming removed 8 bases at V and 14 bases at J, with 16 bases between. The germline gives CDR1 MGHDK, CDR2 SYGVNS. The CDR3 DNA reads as TGTGCCAGCCTGGGGGGTAGGGTGAAGTTCTTC. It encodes CASLGGRVKFF.

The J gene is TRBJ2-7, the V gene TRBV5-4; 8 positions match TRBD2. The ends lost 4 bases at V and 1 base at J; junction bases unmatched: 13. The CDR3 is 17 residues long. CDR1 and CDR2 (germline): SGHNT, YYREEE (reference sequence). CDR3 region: CASSLSGAGKDSYEQYF. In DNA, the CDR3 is TGTGCCAGCAGCCTTAGCGGGGCAGGAAAGGATTCCTACGAGCAGTACTTC.

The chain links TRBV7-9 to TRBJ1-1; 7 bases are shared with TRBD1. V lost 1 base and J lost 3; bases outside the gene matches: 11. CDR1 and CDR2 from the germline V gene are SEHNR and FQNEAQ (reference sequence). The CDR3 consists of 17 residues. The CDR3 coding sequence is TGTGCCAGCAGCTTAGACTTTTTAGGGGGCCTTGACACTGAAGCTTTCTTT. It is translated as CASSLDFLGGLDTEAFF.

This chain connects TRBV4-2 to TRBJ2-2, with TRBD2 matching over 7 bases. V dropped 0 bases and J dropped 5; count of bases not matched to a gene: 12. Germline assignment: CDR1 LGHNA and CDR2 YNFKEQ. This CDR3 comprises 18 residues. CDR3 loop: CASSQDSPASGKTGELFF. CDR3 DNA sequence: TGTGCCAGCAGCCAAGATAGCCCGGCTAGCGGAAAAACCGGGGAGCTGTTTTTT.

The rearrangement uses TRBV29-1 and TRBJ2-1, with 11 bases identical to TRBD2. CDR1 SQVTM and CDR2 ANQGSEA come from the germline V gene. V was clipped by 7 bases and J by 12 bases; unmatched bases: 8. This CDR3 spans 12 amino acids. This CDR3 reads CSALTSGSVQFF. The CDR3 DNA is TGCAGCGCCCTCACTAGCGGGAGTGTGCAGTTCTTC.

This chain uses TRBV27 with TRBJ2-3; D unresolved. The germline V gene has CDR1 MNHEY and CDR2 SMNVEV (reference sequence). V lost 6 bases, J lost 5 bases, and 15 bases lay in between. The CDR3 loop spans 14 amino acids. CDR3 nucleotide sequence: TGTGCCAGCAGCTTCAATTTGGCGGTAGATACGCAGTATTTT. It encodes CASSFNLAVDTQYF.

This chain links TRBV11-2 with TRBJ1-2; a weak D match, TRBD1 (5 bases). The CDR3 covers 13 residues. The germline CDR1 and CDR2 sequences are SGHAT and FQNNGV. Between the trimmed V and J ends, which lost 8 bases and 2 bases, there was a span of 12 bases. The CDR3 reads CASGRQTNYGYTF. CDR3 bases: TGTGCCAGCGGTCGACAGACAAACTATGGCTACACCTTC.

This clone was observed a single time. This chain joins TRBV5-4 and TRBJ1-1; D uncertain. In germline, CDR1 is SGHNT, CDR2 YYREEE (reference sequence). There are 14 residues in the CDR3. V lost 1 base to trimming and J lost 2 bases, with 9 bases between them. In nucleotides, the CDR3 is TGTGCCAGCAGCTTGAGGAGGGAAAACACTGAAGCTTTCTTT. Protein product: CASSLRRENTEAFF.

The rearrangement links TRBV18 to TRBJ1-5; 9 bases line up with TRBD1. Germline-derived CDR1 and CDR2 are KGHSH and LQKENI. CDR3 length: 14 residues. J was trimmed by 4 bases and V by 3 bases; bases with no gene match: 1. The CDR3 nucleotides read TGTGCCAGCTCACCGGGGACAGGGAATCAGCCCCAGCATTTT. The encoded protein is CASSPGTGNQPQHF.

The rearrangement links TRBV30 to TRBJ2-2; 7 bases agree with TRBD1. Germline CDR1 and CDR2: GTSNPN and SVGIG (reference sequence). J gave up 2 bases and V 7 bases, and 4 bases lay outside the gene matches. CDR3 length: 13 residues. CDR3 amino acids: CALDRSNTGELFF. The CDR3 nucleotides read TGTGCCTTGGACAGGAGCAACACCGGGGAGCTGTTTTTT.

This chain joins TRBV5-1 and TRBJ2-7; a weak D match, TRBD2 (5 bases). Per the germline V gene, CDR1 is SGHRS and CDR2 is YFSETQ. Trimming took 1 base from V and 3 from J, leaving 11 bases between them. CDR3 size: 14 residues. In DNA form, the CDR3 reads TGCGCCAGCAGCTTGTCGTTCGGGGACTACGAGCAGTACTTC. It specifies CASSLSFGDYEQYF.